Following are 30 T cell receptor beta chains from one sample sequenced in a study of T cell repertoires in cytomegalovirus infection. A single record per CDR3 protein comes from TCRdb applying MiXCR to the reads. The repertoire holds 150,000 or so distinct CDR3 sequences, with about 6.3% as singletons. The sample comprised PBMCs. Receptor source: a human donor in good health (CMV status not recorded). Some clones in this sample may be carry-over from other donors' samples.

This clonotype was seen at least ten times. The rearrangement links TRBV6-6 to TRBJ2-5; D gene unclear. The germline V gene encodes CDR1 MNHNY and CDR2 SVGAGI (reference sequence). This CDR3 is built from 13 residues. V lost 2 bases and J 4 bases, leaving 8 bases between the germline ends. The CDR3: CASSYPRGETQYF. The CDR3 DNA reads TGTGCCAGCAGTTACCCTAGAGGAGAGACCCAGTACTTC.

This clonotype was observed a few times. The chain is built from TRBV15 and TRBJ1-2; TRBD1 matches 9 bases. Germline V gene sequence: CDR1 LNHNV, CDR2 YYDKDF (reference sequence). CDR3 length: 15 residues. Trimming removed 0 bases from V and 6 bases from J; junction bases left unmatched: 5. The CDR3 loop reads CATSREGQGMDGYTF. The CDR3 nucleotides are TGTGCCACCAGCAGAGAGGGACAGGGAATGGATGGCTACACCTTC.

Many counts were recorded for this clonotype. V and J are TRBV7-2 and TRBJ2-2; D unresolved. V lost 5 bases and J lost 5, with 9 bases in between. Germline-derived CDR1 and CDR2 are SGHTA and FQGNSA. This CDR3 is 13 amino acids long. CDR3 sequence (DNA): TGTGCCAGCAGCCGGTTTAGGACCGGGGAGCTGTTTTTT. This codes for CASSRFRTGELFF.

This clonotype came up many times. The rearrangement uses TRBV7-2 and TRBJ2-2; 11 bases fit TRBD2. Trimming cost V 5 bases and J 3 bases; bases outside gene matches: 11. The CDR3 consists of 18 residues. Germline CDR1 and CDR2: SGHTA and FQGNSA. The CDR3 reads CASSRRSSGGSYTGELFF. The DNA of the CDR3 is TGTGCCAGCAGCCGACGCTCTAGCGGGGGGTCTTACACCGGGGAGCTGTTTTTT.

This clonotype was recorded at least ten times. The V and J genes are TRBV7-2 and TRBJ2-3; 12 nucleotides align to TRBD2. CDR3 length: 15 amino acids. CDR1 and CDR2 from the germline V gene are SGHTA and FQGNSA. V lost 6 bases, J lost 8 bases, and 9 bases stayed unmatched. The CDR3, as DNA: TGTGCCAGCAGTTCGGGACTAGCGGGTGGCGCTACGCAGTATTTT. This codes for CASSSGLAGGATQYF.

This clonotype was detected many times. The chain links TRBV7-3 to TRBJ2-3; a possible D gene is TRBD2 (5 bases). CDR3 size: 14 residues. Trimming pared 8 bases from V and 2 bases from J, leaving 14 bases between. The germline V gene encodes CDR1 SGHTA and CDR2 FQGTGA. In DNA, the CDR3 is TGTGCCAGCCCCCCGGGGTCTGTCACAGATACGCAGTATTTT. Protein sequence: CASPPGSVTDTQYF.

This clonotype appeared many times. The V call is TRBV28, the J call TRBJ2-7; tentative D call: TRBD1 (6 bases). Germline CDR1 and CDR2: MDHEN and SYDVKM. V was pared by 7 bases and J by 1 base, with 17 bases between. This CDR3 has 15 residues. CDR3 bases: TGTGCCAGCACCTTAACCCAGGGGAGTTCCTACGAGCAGTACTTC. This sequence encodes CASTLTQGSSYEQYF.

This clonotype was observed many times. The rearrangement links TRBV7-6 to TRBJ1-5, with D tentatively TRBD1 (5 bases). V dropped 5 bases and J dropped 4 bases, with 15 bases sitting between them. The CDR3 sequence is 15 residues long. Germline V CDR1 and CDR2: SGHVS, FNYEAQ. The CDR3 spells CASSQGPGSNQPQHF. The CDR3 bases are TGTGCCAGCAGCCAAGGGCCAGGGTCAAATCAGCCCCAGCATTTT. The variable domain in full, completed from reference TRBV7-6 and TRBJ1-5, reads GAGVSQSPRYKVTKRGQDVALRCDPISGHVSLYWYRQALGQGPEFLTYFNYEAQQDKSGLPNDRFSAERPEGSISTLTIQRTEQRDSAMYRCASSQGPGSNQPQHFGDGTRLSIL.

This chain's CDR3 is CASSPAPWVGYGYTF. The CDR3 DNA is TGCGCCAGCAGCCCAGCCCCATGGGTCGGCTATGGCTACACCTTC. The chain recombines TRBV4-1 with TRBJ1-2; D gene ambiguous. Germline loops: CDR1 MGHRA, CDR2 YSYEKL. CDR3 length: 15 amino acids. With 4 bases removed from V and 4 bases from J, the gap between germline ends came to 16 bases.

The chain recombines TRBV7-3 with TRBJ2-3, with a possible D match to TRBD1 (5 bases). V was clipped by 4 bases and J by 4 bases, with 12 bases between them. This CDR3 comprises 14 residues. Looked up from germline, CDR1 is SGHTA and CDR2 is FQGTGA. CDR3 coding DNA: TGTGCCAGCAGCTCGGACATTGGATCAGATACGCAGTATTTT. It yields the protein CASSSDIGSDTQYF.

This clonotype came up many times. CDR3 sequence reads: CASSPRLAAYEQYF. In DNA form, the CDR3 reads TGTGCCAGCAGCCCCAGACTAGCGGCCTACGAGCAGTACTTC. The chain links TRBV7-2 to TRBJ2-7; 9 bases align to TRBD2. This CDR3 contains 14 residues. CDR1 and CDR2 (germline): SGHTA, FQGNSA. Trimming took 5 bases from V and 2 from J; bases not matched to a gene: 4.

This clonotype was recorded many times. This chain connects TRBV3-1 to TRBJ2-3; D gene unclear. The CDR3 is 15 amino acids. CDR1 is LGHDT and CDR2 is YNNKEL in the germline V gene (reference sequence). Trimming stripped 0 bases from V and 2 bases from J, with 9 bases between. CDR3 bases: TGTGCCAGCAGCCAAGAATTTTATTCCACAGATACGCAGTATTTT. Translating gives CASSQEFYSTDTQYF.

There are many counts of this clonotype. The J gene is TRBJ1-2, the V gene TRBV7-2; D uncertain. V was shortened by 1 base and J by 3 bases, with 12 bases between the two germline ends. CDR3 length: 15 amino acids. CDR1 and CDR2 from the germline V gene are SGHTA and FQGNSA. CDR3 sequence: CASSLGGNLDYGYTF. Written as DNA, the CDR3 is TGTGCCAGCAGCTTAGGAGGCAATCTAGACTATGGCTACACCTTC.

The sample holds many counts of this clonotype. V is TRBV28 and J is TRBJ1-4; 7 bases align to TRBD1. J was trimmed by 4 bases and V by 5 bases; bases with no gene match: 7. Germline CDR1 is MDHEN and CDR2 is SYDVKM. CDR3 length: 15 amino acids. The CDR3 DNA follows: TGTGCCAGCAGTCCCAAGGGGACAGATAATGAAAAACTGTTTTTT. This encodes CASSPKGTDNEKLFF. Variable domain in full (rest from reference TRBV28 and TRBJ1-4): DVKVTQSSRYLVKRTGEKVFLECVQDMDHENMFWYRQDPGLGLRLIYFSYDVKMKEKGDIPEGYSVSREKKERFSLILESASTNQTSMYLCASSPKGTDNEKLFFGSGTQLSVL.

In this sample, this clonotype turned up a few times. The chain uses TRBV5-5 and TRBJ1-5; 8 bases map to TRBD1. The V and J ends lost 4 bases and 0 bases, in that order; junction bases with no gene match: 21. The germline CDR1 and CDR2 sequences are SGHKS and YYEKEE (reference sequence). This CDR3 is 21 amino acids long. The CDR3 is CASSPYALGTGVAGSNQPQHF. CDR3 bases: TGTGCCAGCAGCCCATACGCACTCGGGACAGGAGTTGCGGGTAGCAATCAGCCCCAGCATTTT.

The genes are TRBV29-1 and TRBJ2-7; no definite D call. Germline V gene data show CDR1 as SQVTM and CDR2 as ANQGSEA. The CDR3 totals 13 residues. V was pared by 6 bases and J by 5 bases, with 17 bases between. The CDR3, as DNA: TGCAGCGTCCGTAACTCTGTTCTACACGAGCAGTACTTC. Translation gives CSVRNSVLHEQYF.

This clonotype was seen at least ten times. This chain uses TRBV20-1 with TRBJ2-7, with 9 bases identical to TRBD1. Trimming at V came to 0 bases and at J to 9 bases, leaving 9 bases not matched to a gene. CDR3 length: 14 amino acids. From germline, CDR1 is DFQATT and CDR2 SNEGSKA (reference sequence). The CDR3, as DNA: TGCAGTGCTAGAGATTGGGACAGGGACATCGGGCAGTACTTC. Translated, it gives CSARDWDRDIGQYF.

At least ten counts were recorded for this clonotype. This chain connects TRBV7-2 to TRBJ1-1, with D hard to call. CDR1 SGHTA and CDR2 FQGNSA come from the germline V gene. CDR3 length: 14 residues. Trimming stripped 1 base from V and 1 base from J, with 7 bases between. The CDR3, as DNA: TGTGCCAGCAGCTTAGTTTCCAAGAACACTGAAGCTTTCTTT. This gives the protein CASSLVSKNTEAFF.

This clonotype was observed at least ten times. The CDR3 sequence is CASSQWIGARTEAFF. CDR3 nucleotide sequence: TGTGCCAGCAGCCAATGGATCGGGGCTCGGACTGAAGCTTTCTTT. The V call is TRBV7-9, the J call TRBJ1-1, with D perhaps TRBD1 (5 bases). The germline V gene encodes CDR1 SEHNR and CDR2 FQNEAQ (reference sequence). V shed 5 bases and J shed 5 bases, with 18 bases lying between them. This CDR3 is 15 amino acids long.

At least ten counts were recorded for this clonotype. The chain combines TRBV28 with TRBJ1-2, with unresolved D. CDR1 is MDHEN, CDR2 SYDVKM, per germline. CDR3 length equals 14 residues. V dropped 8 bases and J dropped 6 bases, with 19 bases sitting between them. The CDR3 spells CASGREGLRHGYTF. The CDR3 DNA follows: TGTGCCAGCGGCCGTGAAGGTTTACGGCATGGCTACACCTTC.

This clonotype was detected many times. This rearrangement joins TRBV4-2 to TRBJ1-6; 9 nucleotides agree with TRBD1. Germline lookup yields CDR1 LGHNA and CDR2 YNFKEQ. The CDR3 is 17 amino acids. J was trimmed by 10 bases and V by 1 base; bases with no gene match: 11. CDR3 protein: CASSQGPGQGFLSPLHF. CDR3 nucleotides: TGTGCCAGCAGCCAAGGACCGGGACAGGGTTTCTTGTCACCCCTCCACTTT.

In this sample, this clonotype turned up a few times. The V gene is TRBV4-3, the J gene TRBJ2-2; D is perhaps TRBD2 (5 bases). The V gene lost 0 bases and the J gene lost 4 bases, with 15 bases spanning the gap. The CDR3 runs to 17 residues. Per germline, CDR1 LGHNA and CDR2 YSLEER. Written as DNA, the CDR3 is TGCGCCAGCAGCCAAGACGGGCCACTTGGAGGCACCGGGGAGCTGTTTTTT. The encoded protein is CASSQDGPLGGTGELFF.

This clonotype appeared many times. The CDR3 DNA is TGTGCCAGCAGCCCGGCCCTGGATACGCAGTATTTT. Protein: CASSPALDTQYF. The V gene is TRBV7-6, the J gene TRBJ2-3, with D uncertain. Germline V CDR1 and CDR2: SGHVS, FNYEAQ. The V end was cut by 5 bases, the J end by 6 bases, with 9 bases between. This CDR3 contains 12 residues.

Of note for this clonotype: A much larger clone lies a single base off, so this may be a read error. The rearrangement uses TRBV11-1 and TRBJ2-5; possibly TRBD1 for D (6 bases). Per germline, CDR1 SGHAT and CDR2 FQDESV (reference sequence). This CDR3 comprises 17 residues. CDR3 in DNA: TGTGCCAGCAGCTCTCTGCCGGGACGCCCGGGACAAGAGACCCCGTACTTC. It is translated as CASSSLPGRPGQETPYF.

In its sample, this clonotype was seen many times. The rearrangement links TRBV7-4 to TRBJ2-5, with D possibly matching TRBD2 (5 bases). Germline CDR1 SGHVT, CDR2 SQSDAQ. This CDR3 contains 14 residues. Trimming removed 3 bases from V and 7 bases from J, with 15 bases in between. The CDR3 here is CASSLAANAGTQYF. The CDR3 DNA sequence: TGTGCCAGCAGCTTGGCGGCTAACGCGGGGACCCAGTACTTC.

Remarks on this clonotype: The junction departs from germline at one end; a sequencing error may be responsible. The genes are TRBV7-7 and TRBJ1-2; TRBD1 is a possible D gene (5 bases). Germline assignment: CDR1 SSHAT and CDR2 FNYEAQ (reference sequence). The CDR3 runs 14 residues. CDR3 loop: CASSPFWGVNGYTF. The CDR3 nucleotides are TGTGCTAGCAGCCCCTTTTGGGGGGTCAATGGCTACACCTTC.

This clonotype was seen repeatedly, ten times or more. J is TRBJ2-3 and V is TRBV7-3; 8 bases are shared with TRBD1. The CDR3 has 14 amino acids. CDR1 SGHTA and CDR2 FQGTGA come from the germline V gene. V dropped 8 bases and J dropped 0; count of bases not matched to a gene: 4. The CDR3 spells CASSDRASTDTQYF. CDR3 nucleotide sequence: TGTGCCAGCTCGGACAGGGCAAGCACAGATACGCAGTATTTT.

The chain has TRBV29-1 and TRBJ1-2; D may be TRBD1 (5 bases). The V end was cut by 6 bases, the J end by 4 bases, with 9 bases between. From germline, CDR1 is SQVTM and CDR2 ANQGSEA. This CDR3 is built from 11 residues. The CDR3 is CSVQGGYGYTF. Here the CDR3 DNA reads TGCAGCGTCCAGGGCGGCTATGGCTACACCTTC. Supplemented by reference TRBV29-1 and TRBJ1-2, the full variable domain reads SAVISQKPSRDICQRGTSLTIQCQVDSQVTMMFWYRQQPGQSLTLIATANQGSEATYESGFVIDKFPISRPNLTFSTLTVSNMSPEDSSIYLCSVQGGYGYTFGSGTRLTVV.

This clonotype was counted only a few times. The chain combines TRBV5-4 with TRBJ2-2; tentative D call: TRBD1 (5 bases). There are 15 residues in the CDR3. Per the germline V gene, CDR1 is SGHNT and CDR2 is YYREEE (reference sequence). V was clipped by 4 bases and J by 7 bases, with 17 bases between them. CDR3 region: CASSPGPGLNGELFF. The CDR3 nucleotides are TGTGCCAGCAGCCCAGGCCCAGGGTTAAACGGGGAGCTGTTTTTT. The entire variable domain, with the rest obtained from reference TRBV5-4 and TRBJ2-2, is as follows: ETGVTQSPTHLIKTRGQQVTLRCSSQSGHNTVSWYQQALGQGPQFIFQYYREEENGRGNFPPRFSGLQFPNYSSELNVNALELDDSALYLCASSPGPGLNGELFFGEGSRLTVL.

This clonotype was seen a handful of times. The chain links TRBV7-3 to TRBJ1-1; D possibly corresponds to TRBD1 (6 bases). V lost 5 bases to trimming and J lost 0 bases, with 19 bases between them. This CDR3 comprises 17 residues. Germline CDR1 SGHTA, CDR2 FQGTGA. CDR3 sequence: CASSILPGVGMNTEAFF. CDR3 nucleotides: TGTGCCAGCAGCATATTACCAGGGGTGGGTATGAACACTGAAGCTTTCTTT.